These T cell receptor beta chains were read from a single sample in a study of cytomegalovirus exposure and HLA in healthy donors. Some clones are missing from TCRdb's copy, which holds only in-frame ones; the method was immunoSEQ multiplex PCR. The profile shows some 150,000 clones, more than 75% of them singletons. Sequenced sample: PBMCs. These receptor sequences come from a woman in her 30s in good health and CMV-seronegative. Each CDR3 is given with its conserved first and last residue.

v_call | cdr3_length | cdr3_aa
TRBV5-6 | 13 | CASSDRGLGTQYF
TRBV5-1 | 16 | CASSLAGGGSNQPQHF
TRBV11-2 | 15 | CASSLGGTGVREQYF
TRBV10-3 | 18 | CAISEPGLAGGIQETQYF
TRBV7-9 | 14 | CASSLGGLPGELFF
TRBV10-3 | 14 | CAISLGQQFTEAFF
TRBV7-2 | 14 | CASSNRVSGNTIYF
TRBV7-8 | 14 | CASSLAVGSYEQYF
TRBV29-1 | 11 | CSTTTYNEQFF
TRBV6-6 | 15 | CASSKAEDGSYEQYF
TRBV19 | 15 | CASSMGQINNSPLHF
TRBV4-1 | 16 | CASSQDGTGFFETQYF
TRBV5-6 | 16 | CASSLAWGLVNTEAFF
TRBV5-6 | 12 | CASSLQGGGYTF
TRBV13 | 15 | CASSLGTGPRETQYF
TRBV19 | 15 | CASSPHRGFYGELFF
TRBV9 | 13 | CASSVVAGVEQFF
TRBV2 | 15 | CASSLQGTPKETQYF
TRBV19 | 15 | CATTGQPSSGNTIYF
TRBV5-8 | 15 | CASSLELAGVTQQYF
TRBV19 | 12 | CASSIGEREKYF
TRBV5-1 | 15 | CASSVPTGVNTEAFF
TRBV19 | 15 | CASSPGTATNEKLFF
TRBV2 | 14 | CASSRTSGYNEQFF
TRBV7-6 | 12 | CASSLYEETQYF
TRBV6-5 | 15 | CASRSRGVTNEKLFF
TRBV27 | 17 | CASSRPSWGGRNTEAFF
TRBV6-1 | 15 | CASSPRTSGSYEQYF
TRBV14 | 17 | CASSQDLLAGDLFIQYF
TRBV4-1 | 16 | CASSSRQGSSGNTIYF
TRBV19 | 14 | CASSAGAGGTEAFF
TRBV28 | 15 | CASTRTGGVHNEQFF
TRBV5-5 | 16 | CASSFSRQGANYGYTF
TRBV9 | 15 | CASSVAGSGNEKLFF
TRBV7-2 | 13 | CASGKRENNEQFF
TRBV7-2 | 15 | CASSLATGTNYGYTF
TRBV28 | 16 | CASSLRGLSGANVLTF
TRBV6-6 | 14 | CASSRQGGDEKLFF
TRBV7-9 | 14 | CASSSGQRNQPQHF
TRBV28 | 13 | CASSLAVYNEQFF
TRBV7-9 | 17 | CASSPTSGRFSSYEQYF
TRBV19 | 12 | CARTGIVGEQYF
TRBV19 | 13 | CASGDNYNSPLHF
TRBV30 | 14 | CAGSKGVSYNEQFF
TRBV27 | 14 | CASSLQALSGEQYF
TRBV6-1 | 15 | CASSDPPSGSWRGYF
TRBV7-9 | 14 | CASSFHGQGSGYTF
TRBV7-6 | 15 | CASSLGTGRNQPQHF
TRBV28 | 14 | CASSFLEVEEKLFF
TRBV7-3 | 14 | CASSPKQGYYGYTF
TRBV14 | 16 | CASSQYSGYFSYEQYF
TRBV5-1 | 14 | CASSFGGPGETQYF
TRBV5-1 | 15 | CASSLMGQGANTIYF
TRBV18 | 16 | CASSTYGRAPGNTIYF